This paragraph covers one T cell receptor (beta chain) sequence. This record comes from a study of long-term antiretroviral therapy in people with HIV. CDR3 length equals 11 residues. Germline CDR1 reads KGHSH; CDR2 reads LQKENI. Trimming removed 6 bases from V and 5 bases from J, with 6 bases in between. It was version v3.0 of the immunoSEQ assay that was run at survey level. Here immunoSEQ multiplex PCR was the method, and the copy in TCRdb shows in-frame clones only, minus some. This sample has roughly 28,000 clones, with 65% to 85% found just once. Sequencing used unsorted PBMCs, obtained 3 years after starting antiretroviral therapy. This sequence joins TRBV18 and TRBJ2-3; D remains ambiguous. This TCR came from a man aged 35 to 55 with HIV. DNA of the CDR3: TGTGCCAGCTCCGATCAAGATACGCAGTATTTT. It is translated as CASSDQDTQYF.